Sequencing of this T cell receptor beta chain was carried out in a study of shared clonotypes between healthy human individuals. Study conclusions and caveats: The sole specimen, blood, was sampled, and tissue repertoires likely differ.

V was pared by 4 bases and J by 5 bases, with 12 bases of the junction left unmatched. Germline assignment: CDR1 SGDLS and CDR2 YYNGEE. The CDR3 runs 16 residues. This clone was seen only once. Its antigen remains unknown. Sequencing used immunoSEQ multiplex PCR; TCRdb keeps in-frame clones, though not all of them. The sample yields roughly 500,000 clones, approximately 84% seen once. The V and J genes are TRBV9 and TRBJ2-3, with 8 bases aligning to TRBD2. The sequence was collected from a woman between 35 and 50 years old in good health. Some clones in this sample may be carry-over from other donors' samples. Specimen: PBMCs. In nucleotides, the CDR3 is TGTGCCAGCAGCCCTACGACAGCGGGAGCGAGAGATACGCAGTATTTT. Encoded protein: CASSPTTAGARDTQYF.